This T cell receptor (beta chain) derives from a study of T cell responses to AZD1222 COVID-19 vaccine. The overall study: Investigators merged groups given second doses at roughly 4 or roughly 12 weeks.

Profiled with immunoSEQ multiplex PCR; TCRdb holds only in-frame clones, not every one. The sample lists 90,000 to 120,000 clones; about 89% were seen once. This clone was found once. Germline V gene data show CDR1 as SGHTA and CDR2 as FQGNSA. J was trimmed by 8 bases and V by 4 bases; bases with no gene match: 6. This CDR3 is built from 13 residues. The sequences come from peripheral blood, collected on day 0 of AZD1222 vaccination. This TCR derives from an adult in good health. The chain joins TRBV7-2 to TRBJ1-1; the match to TRBD1 covers 8 bases. The CDR3 loop reads CASSSQGATEAFF. The CDR3 DNA is TGTGCCAGCAGCTCCCAGGGGGCCACAGAAGCTTTCTTT.